These 7 T cell receptor beta chains came from one sample sequenced in a study of blood T cell repertoires in COVID-19. TCRdb's table, derived via immunoSEQ multiplex PCR, lists solely in-frame clones and lacks some. The sample shows approximately 130,000 clones, under 85% of them seen only once. The sequencing sample was made of PBMCs or T cells enriched from blood (not recorded which). The receptor set was obtained from a man in his thirties or forties who had recovered from COVID-19.

This clone was seen once. This chain uses TRBV11-1 with TRBJ2-5, with 12 bases aligning to TRBD1. With 6 bases clipped from V and 5 bases from J, the junction kept 7 bases outside the gene matches. The CDR3 covers 15 residues. The germline CDR1 and CDR2 sequences are SGHAT and FQDESV (reference sequence). The CDR3 reads CASRWGQGARETQYF. The CDR3 bases are TGTGCCAGCAGATGGGGACAGGGGGCGCGGGAGACCCAGTACTTC. The full variable domain, completed using reference TRBV11-1 and TRBJ2-5, is EAEVAQSPRYKITEKSQAVAFWCDPISGHATLYWYRQILGQGPELLVQFQDESVVDDSQLPKDRFSAERLKGVDSTLKIQPAELGDSAMYLCASRWGQGARETQYFGPGTRLLVL.

The chain links TRBV5-6 to TRBJ2-3, with 10 bases fitting TRBD1. In germline, CDR1 is SGHDT, CDR2 YYEEEE. V shed 4 bases and J 5 bases; nucleotides not matched to a gene: 7. This CDR3 spans 15 amino acids. In nucleotides, the CDR3 is TGTGCCAGCAGCCCGGGACAGGGGATGGGAGATACGCAGTATTTT. Translated: CASSPGQGMGDTQYF.

The chain recombines TRBV4-2 with TRBJ1-3; 8 nucleotides align to TRBD1. CDR1 is LGHNA and CDR2 is YNFKEQ in the germline V gene. The CDR3 contains 17 residues. The ends lost 0 bases at V and 2 bases at J; junction bases unmatched: 6. The CDR3 region has the DNA TGTGCCAGCAGCCAAGATCAAACACAGGGGGCTGGAAACACCATATATTTT. Translating gives CASSQDQTQGAGNTIYF.

This chain uses TRBV27 with TRBJ2-5; D call uncertain. The ends were cut back, 3 bases at V and 9 bases at J, with 11 bases in the middle. Germline CDR1 and CDR2: MNHEY and SMNVEV (reference sequence). This CDR3 contains 12 residues. CDR3: CASSFYDPAQYF. CDR3 sequence (DNA): TGTGCCAGCAGTTTCTATGATCCGGCCCAGTACTTC.

The chain recombines TRBV19 with TRBJ1-2; 9 bases fit TRBD1. CDR1 LNHDA and CDR2 SQIVND come from the germline V gene (reference sequence). The V gene end was trimmed by 7 bases and the J gene end by 9 bases; junction bases not matched to a gene: 9. The CDR3 sequence is 13 residues long. The CDR3 here is CASNSRDRESYTF. DNA of the CDR3: TGTGCCAGTAACTCACGGGACAGGGAGAGCTACACCTTC.

This chain links TRBV3-1 (or the pseudogene TRBV3-2) with TRBJ1-2; D ambiguous. CDR3 length: 12 amino acids. Trimming removed 4 bases from V and 8 bases from J, with 11 bases in between. Germline V gene sequence: CDR1 LGHDT, CDR2 YNNKEL (reference sequence). CDR3 region: CASSLTEGGYTF. The CDR3 DNA reads as TGTGCCAGCAGCCTCACGGAGGGCGGCTACACCTTC.

This rearrangement joins TRBV7-9 to TRBJ2-2, with a tentative D call TRBD2 (6 bases). CDR1 SEHNR and CDR2 FQNEAQ come from the germline V gene (reference sequence). The V gene lost 0 bases and the J gene lost 1 base, with 9 bases spanning the gap. This CDR3 has 16 amino acids. In DNA form, the CDR3 reads TGTGCCAGCAGCTTAGCGATGGGGGGGAACACCGGGGAGCTGTTTTTT. It is translated as CASSLAMGGNTGELFF.